These T cell receptor beta chains were read from a single sample in a study of identical twins. TCRdb redid the calling of the 5' RACE reads with MiXCR, one entry per CDR3 protein. The repertoire consists of 510,000 or so distinct CDR3 sequences, with 13% to 15% occurring once and the leading ten covering 0.35% to 0.45%. Separately, the same data were catalogued under a study of yellow fever vaccine responses in identical twins.

The sample taken for sequencing was CD4+ T cells sorted from blood. Every receptor here comes from a woman between 18 and 30 years old in good health. Each CDR3 is given with its conserved first and last residue. A D gene is named only where the DNA matches it firmly. Size values are once, few and many counts, or a class for expanded clones, and some rows have none.

V,size,J,D,DNA,CDR3
TRBV6-5,.,TRBJ2-7,.,TGTGCCAGCAGTTCGTACCAGGGGCCTTACGAGCAGTACTTC,CASSSYQGPYEQYF
TRBV4-1,.,TRBJ2-5,TRBD2,TGCGCCAGCAGCCAATCATATAGACTAGCGGGGGGTGAGACCCAGTACTTC,CASSQSYRLAGGETQYF
TRBV29-1,few,TRBJ1-2,.,TGCAGCGTTGAAATTAGAGGAGCTAACTATGGCTACACCTTC,CSVEIRGANYGYTF
TRBV28,many,TRBJ2-7,TRBD1,TGTGCCAGCAGCTGGGGACAGGGGGCGTACGAGCAGTACTTC,CASSWGQGAYEQYF
TRBV4-1,few,TRBJ2-1,.,TGCGCCAGCAGCCCGCCGGACTCGAGCTCCTACAATGAGCAGTTCTTC,CASSPPDSSSYNEQFF
TRBV6-1,.,TRBJ2-3,TRBD2,TGTGCCAGCAGCCCCCCGGGGACTAGCGGGAGTTCAACGCAGTATTTT,CASSPPGTSGSSTQYF
TRBV19,few,TRBJ2-1,.,TGTGCCAGTAGTATAAGGGGAGGGGGGTATAGAAACTCCTACAATGAGCAGTTCTTC,CASSIRGGGYRNSYNEQFF
TRBV20-1,.,TRBJ2-3,TRBD2,TGCAGTGCTAGAGACGGACTAGCGGGAGCAGATACGCAGTATTTT,CSARDGLAGADTQYF
TRBV29-1,.,TRBJ1-1,.,TGCAGCGTTGCAAGAGGTGGGGGAACTGAAGCTTTCTTT,CSVARGGGTEAFF
TRBV5-1,.,TRBJ2-5,.,TGCGCCAGCAGCTTGGATGGAGGGAGCCTACAAGAGACCCAGTACTTC,CASSLDGGSLQETQYF